This TCR beta chain was identified in a study of blood T cell repertoires in COVID-19. Study-wide background: The origin of the acute and convalescent COVID-19 samples was the United States, Italy and Spain. Nucleic acid was either cDNA or gDNA, and it came from T cells, B-cell-depleted T cells, or PBMCs.

The V end lost 7 bases, the J end lost 0 bases, and 10 bases lay between the germline ends. Germline V CDR1 and CDR2: GTSNPN, SVGIG (reference sequence). There are 13 residues in the CDR3. In the original analysis: Counts of nucleated cells, estimated from reference gene primer amplification, were obtained. Repertoires were generated with immunoSEQ multiplex PCR, while TCRdb's copy carries only in-frame clones and drops some. The V and J calls and the clone size are those of that table, but D and trimming were determined from the DNA. The data contain 200,000 to 300,000 clones, around four fifths of them singletons.

The specimen sequenced was peripheral blood. The sequence derives from a woman aged 55-75 years with active or convalescent COVID-19. The chain uses TRBV30 and TRBJ2-1; D is unclear. In DNA form, the CDR3 reads TGTGCCTACGGGTTGAGCTCCTACAATGAGCAGTTCTTC. This encodes CAYGLSSYNEQFF.